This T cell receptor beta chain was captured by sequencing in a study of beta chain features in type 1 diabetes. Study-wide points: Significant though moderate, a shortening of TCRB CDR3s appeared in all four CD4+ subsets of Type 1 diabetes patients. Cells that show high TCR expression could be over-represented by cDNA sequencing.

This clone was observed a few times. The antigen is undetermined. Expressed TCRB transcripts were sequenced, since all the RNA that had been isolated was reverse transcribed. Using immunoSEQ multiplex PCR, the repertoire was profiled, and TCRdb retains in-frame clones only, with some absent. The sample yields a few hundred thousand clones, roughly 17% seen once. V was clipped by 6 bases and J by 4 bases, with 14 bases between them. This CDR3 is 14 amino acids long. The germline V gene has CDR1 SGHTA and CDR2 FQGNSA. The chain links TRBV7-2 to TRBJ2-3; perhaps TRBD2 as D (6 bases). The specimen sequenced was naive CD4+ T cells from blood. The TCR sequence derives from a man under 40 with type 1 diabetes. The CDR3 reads CASSTDWGADTQYF. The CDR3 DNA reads TGTGCCAGCAGTACTGACTGGGGGGCAGATACGCAGTATTTT.